This TCR beta chain was captured in a study of blood T cell repertoires in COVID-19. Looking at the study overall: Samples representing acute and convalescent COVID-19 were sourced from the United States, Italy and Spain.

The CDR3 is 16 residues long. CDR1 and CDR2 from the germline V gene are LNHNV and YYDKDF (reference sequence). Trimming at V came to 0 bases and at J to 5 bases, leaving 7 bases not matched to a gene. This table comes from immunoSEQ multiplex PCR, and its TCRdb copy is limited to in-frame clones, with some not included. This sample has approximately 110,000 clones; around 80% occur once, and the top ten carry around a fifth. This sequence joins TRBV15 and TRBJ2-5; 9 bases agree with TRBD1. This TCR derives from a man aged 70-80 years with active or convalescent COVID-19. Sequencing used peripheral blood. The chain's CDR3 is CATSRDRGQGRETQYF. The CDR3 DNA follows: TGTGCCACCAGCAGAGATCGGGGACAGGGAAGGGAGACCCAGTACTTC.